This entry lists 16 T cell receptor beta chains sequenced from one sample in a study of neurological immune-mediated disorders. TCRdb reprocessed the 5' RACE reads via MiXCR and lists one record per CDR3 protein. The sample carries roughly 18,000 distinct CDR3 sequences, under 35% recorded once. The sample consisted of PBMCs. These receptors were taken from a man aged 45-65 years with HTLV-1-associated myelopathy (HAM/TSP).

V is TRBV28 and J is TRBJ2-7; unclear D gene. The CDR3 has 11 amino acids. V lost 4 bases to trimming and J lost 3 bases, with 4 bases between them. Germline V gene lookup returns CDR1 MDHEN and CDR2 SYDVKM. CDR3 coding DNA: TGTGCCAGCAGTTATATCTACGAGCAGTACTTC. This gives the protein CASSYIYEQYF.

Within the sample, this clonotype is medium-sized. The V call is TRBV5-1, the J call TRBJ1-6, with a weak D call TRBD1 (5 bases). V lost 4 bases and J 6 bases, leaving 11 bases between the germline ends. The CDR3 extends over 14 amino acids. Germline-derived CDR1 and CDR2 are SGHRS and YFSETQ. CDR3 coding DNA: TGCGCCAGCAGCACCCCGGGGCCTAATTCACCCCTCCACTTT. The encoded protein is CASSTPGPNSPLHF.

Details on this clonotype: A much larger clone differs by one base, so this may be a read error. The CDR3 bases are TGCGCCAACAGTGAGGACAGAGACTATGGCTACACCTTC. It yields the protein CANSEDRDYGYTF. The chain is built from TRBV10-2 and TRBJ1-2; D may be TRBD1 (6 bases). CDR1 and CDR2 from the germline V gene are WSHSY and SAAADI. This CDR3 is 13 amino acids long.

In its sample, this clonotype ranks as medium-sized (0.01 to 0.1%). This chain connects TRBV25-1 to TRBJ1-2; 7 nucleotides line up with TRBD1. V lost 5 bases and J lost 8; bases outside the gene matches: 8. CDR1 and CDR2 (germline): MGHDK, SYGVNS. This CDR3 comprises 13 residues. The CDR3 is CASSPGGVRGYTF. The CDR3 nucleotides are TGTGCCAGCAGTCCAGGGGGAGTTCGGGGCTACACCTTC.

The chain's CDR3 is CASSDSLAGFQETQYF. The DNA for the CDR3 is TGTGCCAGCAGCGACAGTCTAGCGGGGTTCCAAGAGACCCAGTACTTC. The gene calls are TRBV3-1 and TRBJ2-5; 9 nucleotides align to TRBD2. The germline V gene encodes CDR1 LGHDT and CDR2 YNNKEL (reference sequence). This CDR3 is 16 amino acids long. The V gene end was trimmed by 5 bases and the J gene end by 1 base; junction bases not matched to a gene: 8.

Here the CDR3 reads CASSQGQGRNYGYTF. The CDR3 DNA reads as TGCGCCAGCAGCCAGGGACAGGGGCGCAACTATGGCTACACCTTC. This sequence joins TRBV4-3 and TRBJ1-2; the match to TRBD1 covers 10 bases. The V gene's germline CDR1 is LGHNA and CDR2 YSLEER. The CDR3 runs 15 residues. V was clipped by 3 bases and J by 2 bases; unmatched bases: 3.

The chain uses TRBV20-1 and TRBJ2-1, with 9 nucleotides matching TRBD2. V shed 0 bases and J 6 bases; nucleotides not matched to a gene: 9. Germline values: CDR1 DFQATT, CDR2 SNEGSKA (reference sequence). CDR3 length: 16 residues. The CDR3 protein is CSARDSRSGSGNEQFF. The CDR3 DNA reads as TGCAGTGCTAGAGATTCACGTAGCGGGAGTGGCAATGAGCAGTTCTTC.

This clonotype showed up just a few times. The V gene is TRBV3-1, the J gene TRBJ2-7; D uncertain. Germline V lookup: CDR1 LGHDT, CDR2 YNNKEL (reference sequence). The CDR3 has 11 amino acids. Deletions cut 3 bases from V and 3 bases from J, with 3 bases between. The CDR3 sequence is CASSHHYEQYF. The CDR3 DNA follows: TGTGCCAGCAGCCACCACTACGAGCAGTACTTC.

The CDR3 DNA reads as TGCGCCAGCAGGGGGACAAGCCTCGACGAGCAGTACTTC. This encodes CASRGTSLDEQYF. This chain links TRBV5-1 with TRBJ2-7, with a possible D match to TRBD1 (6 bases). In germline, CDR1 is SGHRS, CDR2 YFSETQ. Trimming removed 5 bases from V and 5 bases from J, with 14 bases in between. This CDR3 spans 13 amino acids. The whole variable domain, remainder taken from reference TRBV5-1 and TRBJ2-7, is KAGVTQTPRYLIKTRGQQVTLSCSPISGHRSVSWYQQTPGQGLQFLFEYFSETQRNKGNFPGRFSGRQFSNSRSEMNVSTLELGDSALYLCASRGTSLDEQYFGPGTRLTVT.

The chain joins TRBV6-5 to TRBJ1-1; maybe TRBD1 (6 bases). Trimming shortened V by 10 bases and J by 11 bases, and 26 bases separated the two germline ends. Germline CDR1 reads MNHEY; CDR2 reads SVGAGI. There are 14 residues in the CDR3. DNA of the CDR3: TGTGCCAACAGCCCACCCGAGGGGGGCAAGTGGGCTTTCTTT. This translates into CANSPPEGGKWAFF.

This sequence joins TRBV5-1 and TRBJ2-2; D perhaps matches TRBD1 (5 bases). Germline V gene lookup returns CDR1 SGHRS and CDR2 YFSETQ. CDR3 length equals 15 residues. Trimming removed 2 bases at V and 4 bases at J, with 12 bases between. The CDR3 DNA reads as TGCGCCAGCAGCTTTGACAGCCAAAGCACCGGGGAGCTGTTTTTT. This encodes CASSFDSQSTGELFF.

This clonotype was detected only a few times. The chain links TRBV12-3 or TRBV12-4 to TRBJ2-1; D not resolved. The CDR3 consists of 16 residues. V lost 6 bases and J 0 bases, leaving 15 bases between the germline ends. The CDR3 region is CASSPRLTSSYNEQFF. In DNA, the CDR3 is TGTGCCAGCAGCCCCCGACTGACGAGCTCCTACAATGAGCAGTTCTTC.

In this sample, this clonotype turned up a few times. The chain uses TRBV13 and TRBJ1-1; the D gene is possibly TRBD1 (5 bases). This CDR3 is 13 amino acids long. The germline V and J ends were trimmed by 0 bases and 3 bases, with 5 bases remaining between them. Germline V gives CDR1 PRHDT, CDR2 FYEKMQ (reference sequence). The CDR3 DNA is TGTGCCAGCAGCTTAGGAGGGGACACTGAAGCTTTCTTT. Translation gives CASSLGGDTEAFF.

The chain joins TRBV12-3 or TRBV12-4 to TRBJ2-1; 8 nucleotides line up with TRBD2. The CDR3 extends over 16 amino acids. V lost 6 bases to trimming and J lost 6 bases; unmatched junction nucleotides: 13. The CDR3 loop is CASSPDGRGAFNEQFF. The CDR3 coding sequence is TGTGCCAGCAGCCCAGACGGGCGGGGGGCCTTCAATGAGCAGTTCTTC.

At least ten counts were recorded for this clonotype. The V call is TRBV7-2, the J call TRBJ2-3; 8 positions agree with TRBD2. The trim removed 5 bases at V and 2 bases at J, leaving 9 bases unmatched. Germline V gene data show CDR1 as SGHTA and CDR2 as FQGNSA. There are 16 residues in the CDR3. CDR3 nucleotide sequence: TGTGCCAGCAGCCCCTGGGGTAGCGGGGCCACAGATACGCAGTATTTT. It yields the protein CASSPWGSGATDTQYF.

This clonotype was observed a few times. In DNA, the CDR3 is TGCGCCAGCAGCGAGCAGGACTCTGGGGCCAACGTCCTGACTTTC. Amino acid sequence: CASSEQDSGANVLTF. V is TRBV5-1 and J is TRBJ2-6; D remains ambiguous. Germline V gene lookup returns CDR1 SGHRS and CDR2 YFSETQ. Trimming stripped 4 bases from V and 0 bases from J, with 8 bases between. This CDR3 has 15 amino acids.